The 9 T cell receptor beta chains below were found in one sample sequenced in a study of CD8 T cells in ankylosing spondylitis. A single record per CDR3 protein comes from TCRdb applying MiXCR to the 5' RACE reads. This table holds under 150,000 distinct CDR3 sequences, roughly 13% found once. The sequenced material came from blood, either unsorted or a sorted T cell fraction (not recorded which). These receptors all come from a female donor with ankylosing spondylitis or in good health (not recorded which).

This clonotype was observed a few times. The DNA for the CDR3 is TGTGCCAGCAGCTCCGCGTCAGTAGGATATAGCAATCAGCCCCAGCATTTT. This gives the protein CASSSASVGYSNQPQHF. The chain recombines TRBV7-8 with TRBJ1-5, with D unresolved. Trimming stripped 4 bases from V and 0 bases from J, with 16 bases between. Germline CDR1 reads SGHVS; CDR2 reads FQNEAQ. This CDR3 is 17 amino acids long.

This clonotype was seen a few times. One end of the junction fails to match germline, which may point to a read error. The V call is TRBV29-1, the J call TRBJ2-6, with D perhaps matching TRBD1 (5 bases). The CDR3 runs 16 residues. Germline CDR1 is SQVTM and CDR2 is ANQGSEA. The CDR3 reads CSVYQGASSGANGLTF. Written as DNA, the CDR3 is TGCAGCGTTTACCAGGGCGCGAGCTCTGGGGCCAACGGCCTGACTTTC.

In DNA, the CDR3 is TGTGCCAGCAGTTTAGCCGGCGGGGGCTACGAGCAGTACTTC. Translating it yields CASSLAGGGYEQYF. The chain couples TRBV12-3 or TRBV12-4 to TRBJ2-7, with 7 bases lining up with TRBD2. Trimming took 0 bases from V and 3 from J; bases not matched to a gene: 2. The CDR3 length is 14 residues.

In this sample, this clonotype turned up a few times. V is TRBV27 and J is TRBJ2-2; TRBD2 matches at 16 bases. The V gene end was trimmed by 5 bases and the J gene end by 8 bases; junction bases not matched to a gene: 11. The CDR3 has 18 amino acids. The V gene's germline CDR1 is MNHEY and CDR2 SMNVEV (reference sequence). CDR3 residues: CASSGGTSGGVPTGELFF. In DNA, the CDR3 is TGTGCCAGCAGTGGGGGGACTAGCGGGGGGGTACCTACTGGGGAGCTGTTTTTT.

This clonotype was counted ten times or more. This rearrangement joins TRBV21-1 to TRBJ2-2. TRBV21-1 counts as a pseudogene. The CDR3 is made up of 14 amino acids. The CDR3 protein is CASSKVYPTGELFF. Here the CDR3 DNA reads TGTGCCAGCAGCAAAGTGTATCCCACCGGGGAGCTGTTTTTT.

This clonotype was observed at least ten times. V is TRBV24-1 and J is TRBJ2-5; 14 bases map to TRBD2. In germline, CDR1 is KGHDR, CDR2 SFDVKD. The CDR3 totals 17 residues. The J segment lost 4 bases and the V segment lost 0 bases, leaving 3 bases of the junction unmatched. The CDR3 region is CATSDLKGLAGVETQYF. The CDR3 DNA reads TGTGCCACCAGTGATTTGAAGGGACTAGCGGGAGTAGAGACCCAGTACTTC.

The CDR3 nucleotides are TGCAGCGTTGTATGGGGGGGCAATCAGCCCCAGCATTTT. Encoded protein: CSVVWGGNQPQHF. V usage is TRBV29-1 and J usage is TRBJ1-5; D might be TRBD1 (5 bases). Trimming left V 4 bases short and J 2 bases short, with 9 bases between. The CDR3 spans 13 residues. CDR1 is SQVTM and CDR2 is ANQGSEA in the germline V gene.

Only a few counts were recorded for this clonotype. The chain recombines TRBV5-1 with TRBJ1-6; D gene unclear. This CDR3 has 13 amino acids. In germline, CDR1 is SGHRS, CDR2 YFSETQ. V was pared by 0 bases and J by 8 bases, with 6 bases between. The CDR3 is CASSLAPDSPLHF. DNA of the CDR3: TGCGCCAGCAGCTTGGCTCCCGATTCACCCCTCCACTTT.

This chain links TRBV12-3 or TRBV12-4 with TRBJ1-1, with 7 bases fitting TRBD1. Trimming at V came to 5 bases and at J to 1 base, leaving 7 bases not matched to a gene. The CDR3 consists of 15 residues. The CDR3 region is CASSHLRGENTEAFF. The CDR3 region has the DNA TGTGCCAGCAGTCACCTCAGGGGGGAGAACACTGAAGCTTTCTTT.